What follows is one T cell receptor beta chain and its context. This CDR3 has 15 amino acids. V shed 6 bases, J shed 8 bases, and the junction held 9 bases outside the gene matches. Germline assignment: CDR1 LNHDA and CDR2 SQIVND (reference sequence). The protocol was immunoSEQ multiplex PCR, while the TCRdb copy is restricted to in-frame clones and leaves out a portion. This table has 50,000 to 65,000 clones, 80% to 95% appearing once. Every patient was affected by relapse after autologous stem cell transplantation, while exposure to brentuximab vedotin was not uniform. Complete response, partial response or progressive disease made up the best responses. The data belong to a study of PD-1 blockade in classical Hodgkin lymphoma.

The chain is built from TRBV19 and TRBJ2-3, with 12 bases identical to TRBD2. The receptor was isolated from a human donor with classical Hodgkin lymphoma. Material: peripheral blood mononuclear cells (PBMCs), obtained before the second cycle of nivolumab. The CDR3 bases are TGTGCCAGTAGCTCGACTAGCGGGAGAGGGGTTACGCAGTATTTT. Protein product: CASSSTSGRGVTQYF.